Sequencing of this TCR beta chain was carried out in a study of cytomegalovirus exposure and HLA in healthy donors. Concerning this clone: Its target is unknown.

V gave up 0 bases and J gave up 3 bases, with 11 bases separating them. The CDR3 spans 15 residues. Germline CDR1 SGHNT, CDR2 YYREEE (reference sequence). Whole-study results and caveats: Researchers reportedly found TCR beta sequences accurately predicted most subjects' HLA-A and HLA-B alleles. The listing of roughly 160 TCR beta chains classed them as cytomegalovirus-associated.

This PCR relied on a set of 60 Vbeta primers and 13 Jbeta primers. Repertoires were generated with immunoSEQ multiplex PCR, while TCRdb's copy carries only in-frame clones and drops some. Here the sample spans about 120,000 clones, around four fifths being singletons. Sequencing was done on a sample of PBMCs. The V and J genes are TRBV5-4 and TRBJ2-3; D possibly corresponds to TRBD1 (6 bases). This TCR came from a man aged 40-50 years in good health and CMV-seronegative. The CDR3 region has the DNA TGTGCCAGCAGCTTGGATGGGGGCGCGACAGATACGCAGTATTTT. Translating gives CASSLDGGATDTQYF.